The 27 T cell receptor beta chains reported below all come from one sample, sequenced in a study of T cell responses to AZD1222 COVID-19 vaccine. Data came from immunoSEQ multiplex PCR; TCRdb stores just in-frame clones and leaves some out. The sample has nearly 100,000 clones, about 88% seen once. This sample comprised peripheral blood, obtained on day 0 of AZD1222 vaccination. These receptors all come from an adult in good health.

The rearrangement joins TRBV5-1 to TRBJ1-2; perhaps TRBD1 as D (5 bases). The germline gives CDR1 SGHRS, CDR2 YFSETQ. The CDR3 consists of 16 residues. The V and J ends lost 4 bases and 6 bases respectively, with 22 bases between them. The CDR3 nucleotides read TGCGCCAGCAGCGTGGGACCGCATGGAACCTTAAATGGCTACACCTTC. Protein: CASSVGPHGTLNGYTF.

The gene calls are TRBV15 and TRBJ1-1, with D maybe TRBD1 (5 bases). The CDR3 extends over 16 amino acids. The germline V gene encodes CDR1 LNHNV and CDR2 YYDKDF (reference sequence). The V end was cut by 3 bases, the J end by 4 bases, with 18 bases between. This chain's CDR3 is CATSSNPGRVRTEAFF. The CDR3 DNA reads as TGTGCCACCAGCAGTAACCCGGGCAGGGTTCGCACTGAAGCTTTCTTT. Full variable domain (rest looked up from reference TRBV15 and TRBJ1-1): DAMVIQNPRYQVTQFGKPVTLSCSQTLNHNVMYWYQQKSSQAPKLLFHYYDKDFNNEADTPDNFQSRRPNTSFCFLDIRSPGLGDTAMYLCATSSNPGRVRTEAFFGQGTRLTVV.

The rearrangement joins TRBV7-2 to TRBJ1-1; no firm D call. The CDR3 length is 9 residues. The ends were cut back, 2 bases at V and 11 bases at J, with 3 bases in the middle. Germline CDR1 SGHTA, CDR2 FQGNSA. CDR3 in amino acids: CASSLSAFF. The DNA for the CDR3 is TGTGCCAGCAGCTTAAGTGCTTTCTTT. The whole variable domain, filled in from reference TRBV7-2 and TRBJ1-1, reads GAGVSQSPSNKVTEKGKDVELRCDPISGHTALYWYRQSLGQGLEFLIYFQGNSAPDKSGLPSDRFSAERTGGSVSTLTIQRTQQEDSAVYLCASSLSAFFGQGTRLTVV.

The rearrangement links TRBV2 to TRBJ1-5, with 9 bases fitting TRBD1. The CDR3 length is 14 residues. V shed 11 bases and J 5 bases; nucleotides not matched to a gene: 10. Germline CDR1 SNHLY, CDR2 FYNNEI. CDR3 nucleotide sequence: TGTGCCGTACCGGGACAGGGAGGCGATCAGCCCCAGCATTTT. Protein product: CAVPGQGGDQPQHF.

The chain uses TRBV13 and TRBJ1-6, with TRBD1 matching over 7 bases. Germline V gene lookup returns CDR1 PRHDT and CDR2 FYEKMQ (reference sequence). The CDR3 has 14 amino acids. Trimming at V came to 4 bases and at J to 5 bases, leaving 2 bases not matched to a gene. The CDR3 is CASSSGQNNSPLHF. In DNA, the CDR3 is TGTGCCAGCAGCTCGGGACAGAATAATTCACCCCTCCACTTT.

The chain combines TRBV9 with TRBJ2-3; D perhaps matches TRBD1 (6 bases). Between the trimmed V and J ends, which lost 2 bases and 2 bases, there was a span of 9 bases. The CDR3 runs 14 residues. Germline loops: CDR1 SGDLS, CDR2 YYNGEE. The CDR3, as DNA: TGTGCCAGCAGCGTTTGGGACAACACAGATACGCAGTATTTT. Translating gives CASSVWDNTDTQYF. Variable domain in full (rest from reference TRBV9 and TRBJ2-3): DSGVTQTPKHLITATGQRVTLRCSPRSGDLSVYWYQQSLDQGLQFLIQYYNGEERAKGNILERFSAQQFPDLHSELNLSSLELGDSALYFCASSVWDNTDTQYFGPGTRLTVL.

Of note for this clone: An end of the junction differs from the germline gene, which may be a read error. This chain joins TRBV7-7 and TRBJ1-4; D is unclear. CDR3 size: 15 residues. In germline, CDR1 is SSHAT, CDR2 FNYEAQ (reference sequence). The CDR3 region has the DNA TGTGCTAGCAGTGCCACGGGAGCAACTAATGAAAAACTGTTTTTT. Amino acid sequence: CASSATGATNEKLFF.

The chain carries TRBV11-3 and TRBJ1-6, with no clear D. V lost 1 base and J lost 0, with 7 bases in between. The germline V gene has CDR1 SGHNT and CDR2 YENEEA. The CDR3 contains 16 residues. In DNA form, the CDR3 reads TGTGCCAGCAGCTTAGGTGGGAGCTCCTATAATTCACCCCTCCACTTT. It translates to CASSLGGSSYNSPLHF. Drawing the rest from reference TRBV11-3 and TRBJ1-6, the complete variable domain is EAGVVQSPRYKIIEKKQPVAFWCNPISGHNTLYWYLQNLGQGPELLIRYENEEAVDDSQLPKDRFSAERLKGVDSTLKIQPAELGDSAVYLCASSLGGSSYNSPLHFGNGTRLTVT.

DNA for the CDR3: TGTGCCAGCAGCTCGGGCACGTCGTGGGGCTACACCTTC. Residues: CASSSGTSWGYTF. This chain links TRBV28 with TRBJ1-2; no reliable D call. Deletions cut 6 bases from V and 8 bases from J, with 16 bases between. CDR1 and CDR2 from the germline V gene are MDHEN and SYDVKM. This CDR3 is built from 13 residues.

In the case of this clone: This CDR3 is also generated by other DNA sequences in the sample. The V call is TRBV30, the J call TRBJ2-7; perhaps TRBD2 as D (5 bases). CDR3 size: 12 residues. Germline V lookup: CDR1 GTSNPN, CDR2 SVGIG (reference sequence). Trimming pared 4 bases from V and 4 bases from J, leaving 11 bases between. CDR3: CAWTSRGYEQYF. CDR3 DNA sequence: TGTGCCTGGACTTCCCGAGGGTACGAGCAGTACTTC.

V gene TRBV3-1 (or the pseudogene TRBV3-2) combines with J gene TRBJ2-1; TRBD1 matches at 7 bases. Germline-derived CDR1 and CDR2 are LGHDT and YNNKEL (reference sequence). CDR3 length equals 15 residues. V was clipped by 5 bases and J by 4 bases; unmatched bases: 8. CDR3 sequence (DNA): TGTGCCAGCAGCGCACAGGGGCCGATATACAATGAGCAGTTCTTC. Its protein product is CASSAQGPIYNEQFF.

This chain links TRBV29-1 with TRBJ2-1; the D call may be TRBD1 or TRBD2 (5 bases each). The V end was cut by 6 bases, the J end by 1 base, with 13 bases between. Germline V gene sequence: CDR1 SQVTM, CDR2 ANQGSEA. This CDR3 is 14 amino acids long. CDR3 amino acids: CSVRDLSSYNEQFF. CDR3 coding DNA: TGCAGCGTCAGGGACCTGAGTTCCTACAATGAGCAGTTCTTC.

CDR3 amino acids: CASSLPGATNEKLFF. CDR3 DNA: TGTGCCAGTAGTCTACCAGGGGCCACTAATGAAAAACTGTTTTTT. V gene TRBV19 combines with J gene TRBJ1-4; a possible D gene is TRBD1 (6 bases). V lost 5 bases and J lost 2, with 12 bases in between. The germline gives CDR1 LNHDA, CDR2 SQIVND (reference sequence). The CDR3 contains 15 residues.

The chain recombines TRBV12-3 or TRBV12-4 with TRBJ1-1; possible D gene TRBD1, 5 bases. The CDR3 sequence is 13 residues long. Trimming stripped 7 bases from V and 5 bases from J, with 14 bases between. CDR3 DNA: TGTGCCAGCAATTTGGGACGTTTGACTGAAGCTTTCTTT. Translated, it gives CASNLGRLTEAFF.

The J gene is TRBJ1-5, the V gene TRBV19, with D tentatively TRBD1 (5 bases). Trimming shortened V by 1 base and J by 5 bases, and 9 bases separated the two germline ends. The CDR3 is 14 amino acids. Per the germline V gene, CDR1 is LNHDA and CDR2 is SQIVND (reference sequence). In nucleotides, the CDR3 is TGTGCCAGTAGTATAGGACAGTCGGATCAGCCCCAGCATTTT. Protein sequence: CASSIGQSDQPQHF.

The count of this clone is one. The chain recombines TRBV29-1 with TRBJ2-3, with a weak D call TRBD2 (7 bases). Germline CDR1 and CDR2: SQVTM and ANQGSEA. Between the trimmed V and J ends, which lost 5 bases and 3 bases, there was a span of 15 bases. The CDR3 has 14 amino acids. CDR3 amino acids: CSVIVGGPTDTQYF. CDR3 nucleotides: TGCAGCGTTATAGTGGGGGGGCCTACAGATACGCAGTATTTT.

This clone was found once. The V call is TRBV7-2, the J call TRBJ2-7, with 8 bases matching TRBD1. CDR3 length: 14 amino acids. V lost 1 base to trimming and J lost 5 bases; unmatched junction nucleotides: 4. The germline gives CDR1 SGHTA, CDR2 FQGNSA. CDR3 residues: CASSLGQGSHEQYF. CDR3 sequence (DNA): TGTGCCAGCAGCTTAGGACAGGGGTCCCACGAGCAGTACTTC.

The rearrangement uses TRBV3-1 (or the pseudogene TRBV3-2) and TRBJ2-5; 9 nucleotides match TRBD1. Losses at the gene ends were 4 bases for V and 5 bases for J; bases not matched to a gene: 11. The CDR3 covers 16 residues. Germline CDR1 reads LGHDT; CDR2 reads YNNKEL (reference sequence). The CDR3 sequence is CASSRPRGQGSETQYF. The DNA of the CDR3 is TGTGCCAGCAGCCGACCTCGGGGACAGGGAAGCGAGACCCAGTACTTC.

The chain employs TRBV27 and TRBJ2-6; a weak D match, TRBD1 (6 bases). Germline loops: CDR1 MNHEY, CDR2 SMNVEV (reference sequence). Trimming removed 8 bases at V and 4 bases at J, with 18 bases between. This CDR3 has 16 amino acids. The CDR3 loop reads CASGAGTPLGANVLTF. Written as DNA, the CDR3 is TGTGCCAGCGGGGCCGGGACACCTTTAGGGGCCAACGTCCTGACTTTC.

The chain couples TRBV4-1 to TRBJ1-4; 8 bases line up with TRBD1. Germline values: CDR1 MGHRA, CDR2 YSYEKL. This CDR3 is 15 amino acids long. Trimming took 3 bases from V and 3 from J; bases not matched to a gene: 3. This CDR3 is CASSHGQGSNEKLFF. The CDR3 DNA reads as TGCGCCAGCAGCCATGGACAGGGATCTAATGAAAAACTGTTTTTT.

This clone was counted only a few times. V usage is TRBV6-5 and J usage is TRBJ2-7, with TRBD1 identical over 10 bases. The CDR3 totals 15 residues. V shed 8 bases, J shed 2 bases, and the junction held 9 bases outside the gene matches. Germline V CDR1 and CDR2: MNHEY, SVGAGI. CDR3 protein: CASGPGQGLAYEQYF. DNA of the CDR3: TGTGCCAGCGGACCGGGACAGGGGTTAGCCTACGAGCAGTACTTC.

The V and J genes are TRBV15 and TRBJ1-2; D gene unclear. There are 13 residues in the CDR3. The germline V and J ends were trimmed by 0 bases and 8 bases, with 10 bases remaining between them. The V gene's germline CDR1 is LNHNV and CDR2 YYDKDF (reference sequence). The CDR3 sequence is CATSRDPGAGYTF. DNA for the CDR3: TGTGCCACCAGCAGAGATCCCGGAGCCGGCTACACCTTC.

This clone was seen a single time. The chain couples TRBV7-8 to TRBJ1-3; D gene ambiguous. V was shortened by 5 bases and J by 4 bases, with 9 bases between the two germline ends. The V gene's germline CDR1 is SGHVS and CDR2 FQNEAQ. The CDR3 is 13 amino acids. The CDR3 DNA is TGTGCCAGCAGCCCAGTGGTGGGAAACACCATATATTTT. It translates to CASSPVVGNTIYF.

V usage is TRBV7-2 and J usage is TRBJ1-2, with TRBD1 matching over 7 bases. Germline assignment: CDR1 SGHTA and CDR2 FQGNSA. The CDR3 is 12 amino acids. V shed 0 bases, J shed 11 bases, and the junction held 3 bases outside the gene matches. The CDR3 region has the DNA TGTGCCAGCAGCTTAGCGGACAGGTCGTACACCTTC. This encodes CASSLADRSYTF.

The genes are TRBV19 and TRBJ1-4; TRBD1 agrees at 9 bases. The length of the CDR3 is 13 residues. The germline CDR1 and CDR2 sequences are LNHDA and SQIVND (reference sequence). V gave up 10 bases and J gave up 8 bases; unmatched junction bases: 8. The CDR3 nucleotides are TGTGCCACCGCAGGACAGGGGAGGGAAAAACTGTTTTTT. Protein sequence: CATAGQGREKLFF.

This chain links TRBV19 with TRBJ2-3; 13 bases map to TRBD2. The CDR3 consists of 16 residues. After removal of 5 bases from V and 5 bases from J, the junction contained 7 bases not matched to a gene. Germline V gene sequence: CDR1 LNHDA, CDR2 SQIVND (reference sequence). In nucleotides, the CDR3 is TGTGCCAGTAGTCCTACTAGCGGGGGGGCGGGAGATACGCAGTATTTT. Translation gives CASSPTSGGAGDTQYF.

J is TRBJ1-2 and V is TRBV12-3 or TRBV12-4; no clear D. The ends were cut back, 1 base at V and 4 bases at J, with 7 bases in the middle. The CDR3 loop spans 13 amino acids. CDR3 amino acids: CASSLEQFYGYTF. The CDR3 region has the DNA TGTGCCAGCAGTTTAGAACAGTTCTATGGCTACACCTTC.